This is a list of T cell receptor beta chains from one sample in a study of blood T cell repertoires in COVID-19. Data came from immunoSEQ multiplex PCR; TCRdb stores just in-frame clones and leaves some out. The sample includes some 150,000 clones, around 83% of them seen just once. The sample comprised PBMCs or T cells enriched from blood (not recorded which). All receptors derive from a woman aged 45-60 years in a cohort exposed to, infected with or recovered from COVID-19 (not recorded which). The CDR3 runs from the conserved cysteine through the conserved F or W. Fields, in order: D gene, clone size, J gene, V gene, CDR3 protein, CDR3 DNA. The D gene is left open where the match is weak. Not all rows give a size; the values are once, few, many and, for expanded clones, a class.

>TRBD1|-|TRBJ1-1|TRBV6-6
CASSYSAGTGATEAFF
TGTGCCAGCAGTTACTCGGCCGGGACAGGGGCCACTGAAGCTTTCTTT
>-|-|TRBJ1-2|TRBV2
CASSDQGNGYTF
TGTGCCAGCAGTGACCAGGGAAATGGCTACACCTTC
>-|few|TRBJ1-1|TRBV7-3
CASSPNGGLRTEAFF
TGTGCCAGCAGCCCAAACGGGGGACTTCGCACTGAAGCTTTCTTT
>-|-|TRBJ2-1|TRBV5-6
CASSVGTYNNEQFF
TGTGCCAGCAGCGTGGGGACTTACAACAATGAGCAGTTCTTC
>-|once|TRBJ1-1|TRBV5-1
CASSLSDRRGMNTEAFF
TGCGCCAGCAGCTTGTCCGACAGAAGGGGAATGAACACTGAAGCTTTCTTT
>-|-|TRBJ2-1|TRBV3-1/TRBV3-2
CASSQVDYNEQFF
TGTGCCAGCAGCCAAGTAGATTACAATGAGCAGTTCTTC
>-|once|TRBJ2-5|TRBV7-2
CASSPGGRETQYF
TGTGCCAGCAGCCCAGGGGGGCGAGAGACCCAGTACTTC
>-|-|TRBJ1-4|TRBV20-1
CSASGLFNEKLFF
TGCAGTGCTAGTGGGCTGTTTAATGAAAAACTGTTTTTT
>TRBD2|-|TRBJ2-1|TRBV27
CASSSGGVSYNEQFF
TGTGCCAGCAGTTCCGGGGGGGTTTCCTACAATGAGCAGTTCTTC
>TRBD2|few|TRBJ2-1|TRBV18
CASSPPRTLAGGYGAGNEQFF
TGTGCCAGCTCACCACCGAGAACTTTAGCGGGAGGGTATGGAGCCGGTAATGAGCAGTTCTTC
>-|-|TRBJ2-7|TRBV10-2
CASSVSAPSVEQYF
TGCGCCAGCAGTGTATCAGCCCCTAGCGTCGAGCAGTACTTC
>-|-|TRBJ1-1|TRBV3-1/TRBV3-2
CASSQGSMNTEAFF
TGTGCCAGCAGCCAGGGGAGCATGAACACTGAAGCTTTCTTT
>TRBD2|-|TRBJ2-5|TRBV5-1
CASSSGMVGGQQTQYF
TGCGCCAGCAGCTCTGGTATGGTGGGAGGGCAACAGACCCAGTACTTC
>-|-|TRBJ1-4|TRBV19
CASSISRSKLFF
TGTGCCAGTAGTATCTCTCGGTCAAAACTGTTTTTT
>-|-|TRBJ2-3|TRBV7-9
CATPQGITDTQYF
TGTGCCACCCCGCAGGGGATCACAGATACGCAGTATTTT
>TRBD1|-|TRBJ1-6|TRBV28
CASSETQGSWNSPLHF
TGTGCCAGCAGTGAGACACAGGGGAGTTGGAATTCACCCCTCCACTTT
>TRBD2|-|TRBJ2-3|TRBV29-1
CSTGGIDTDTQYF
TGCAGCACCGGGGGGATCGACACAGATACGCAGTATTTT
>TRBD1|-|TRBJ2-7|TRBV29-1
CSVAWTGSSYEQYF
TGCAGCGTTGCCTGGACAGGATCCTCCTACGAGCAGTACTTC
>TRBD2|-|TRBJ2-5|TRBV5-1
CASSLELAKETQYF
TGCGCCAGCAGCTTGGAACTAGCGAAAGAGACCCAGTACTTC
>TRBD2|-|TRBJ2-5|TRBV7-2
CASSWTSGGAGETQYF
TGTGCCAGCAGTTGGACTAGCGGGGGGGCCGGCGAGACCCAGTACTTC
>-|once|TRBJ1-1|TRBV28
CASSLRPGRREAFF
TGTGCCAGCAGTTTACGGCCGGGAAGAAGAGAAGCTTTCTTT
>TRBD1|-|TRBJ2-7|TRBV27
CASSYGQDYEQYF
TGTGCCAGCAGTTACGGACAGGACTACGAGCAGTACTTC
>-|-|TRBJ2-7|TRBV2
CAGAPGAAYEQYF
TGTGCCGGCGCCCCAGGGGCGGCCTACGAGCAGTACTTC
>-|-|TRBJ2-5|TRBV19
CASSIRGQETQYF
TGTGCCAGTAGTATCAGGGGACAAGAGACCCAGTACTTC
>-|-|TRBJ2-2|TRBV30
CAWSLSSRGVGTGELFF
TGTGCCTGGAGTCTCAGTAGCAGGGGAGTGGGTACCGGGGAGCTGTTTTTT
>TRBD1|few|TRBJ2-7|TRBV18
CASSRTGANSYEQYF
TGTGCCAGCTCCCGAACAGGGGCCAACTCCTACGAGCAGTACTTC
>-|-|TRBJ2-6|TRBV2
CASSLDSQALSGANVLTF
TGTGCCAGCAGTTTGGACTCTCAGGCCCTCTCTGGGGCCAACGTCCTGACTTTC
>-|-|TRBJ2-2|TRBV6-4
CASSQDRTTGELFF
TGTGCCAGCAGTCAAGACAGGACCACCGGGGAGCTGTTTTTT
>-|once|TRBJ2-5|TRBV18
CASSPTSVETQYF
TGTGCCAGCTCACCAACCAGCGTTGAGACCCAGTACTTC
>-|once|TRBJ1-5|TRBV19
CASRSGVNQPQHF
TGTGCCAGTAGGTCAGGGGTCAATCAGCCCCAGCATTTT
>-|-|TRBJ1-5|TRBV28
CASSQMGRIGQPQHF
TGTGCCAGCAGCCAAATGGGCCGTATTGGGCAGCCCCAGCATTTT
>-|few|TRBJ2-3|TRBV7-2
CASSPSAGTDTQYF
TGTGCCAGCAGCCCCTCAGCAGGTACAGATACGCAGTATTTT
>-|-|TRBJ1-5|TRBV19
CASSMLRGTSNQPQHF
TGTGCCAGTAGTATGCTCCGGGGGACTAGCAATCAGCCCCAGCATTTT
>TRBD2|-|TRBJ2-5|TRBV5-1
CASSLRLAAMQETQYF
TGCGCCAGCAGCTTACGACTAGCGGCAATGCAAGAGACCCAGTACTTC
>-|-|TRBJ2-3|TRBV19
CASRGPQESTDTQYF
TGTGCCAGTAGAGGACCACAGGAGAGCACAGATACGCAGTATTTT
>TRBD1|once|TRBJ2-7|TRBV28
CASSLGRGQASYEQYF
TGTGCCAGCAGTTTAGGGCGGGGACAGGCTAGCTACGAGCAGTACTTC
>-|-|TRBJ2-7|TRBV4-1
CASSQEQRLTYEQYF
TGCGCCAGCAGCCAAGAACAGCGGCTGACCTACGAGCAGTACTTC
>-|-|TRBJ1-5|TRBV2
CASRTGLSNQPQHF
TGTGCCAGCAGAACAGGGCTTAGCAATCAGCCCCAGCATTTT
>TRBD1|-|TRBJ1-5|TRBV5-5
CASSFHVDRGGGQPQHF
TGTGCCAGCAGCTTCCACGTCGACAGGGGCGGGGGTCAGCCCCAGCATTTT
>TRBD2|-|TRBJ2-2|TRBV6-4
CASSDSSGGNTGELFF
TGTGCCAGCAGTGACTCTAGCGGGGGGAACACCGGGGAGCTGTTTTTT
>TRBD1|-|TRBJ1-5|TRBV19
CASTRAGQGYQPQHF
TGTGCCAGTACCCGAGCGGGACAGGGTTATCAGCCCCAGCATTTT
>-|-|TRBJ1-4|TRBV6-5
CASIVDRTNEKLFF
TGTGCCAGCATCGTCGACAGGACAAATGAAAAACTGTTTTTT
>-|-|TRBJ2-5|TRBV18
CASSRLGVGETQYF
TGTGCCAGCTCACGACTAGGGGTCGGGGAGACCCAGTACTTC
>-|-|TRBJ1-1|TRBV19
CASSPGVGPEAFF
TGTGCCAGTAGTCCGGGGGTTGGGCCTGAAGCTTTCTTT
>TRBD1|-|TRBJ2-7|TRBV11-2
CASSSGTGYYEQYF
TGTGCCAGCAGCTCAGGGACAGGGTATTACGAGCAGTACTTC
>-|-|TRBJ1-1|TRBV28
CASSAVGQMNTEAFF
TGTGCCAGCAGCGCCGTGGGGCAGATGAACACTGAAGCTTTCTTT
>-|-|TRBJ2-1|TRBV7-9
CASSLILSSRVNEQFF
TGTGCCAGCAGCTTAATTCTTTCATCCCGGGTGAATGAGCAGTTCTTC
>-|-|TRBJ2-7|TRBV7-9
CASSSDYAYEQYF
TGTGCCAGCAGCTCGGACTATGCCTACGAGCAGTACTTC
>-|few|TRBJ2-7|TRBV5-1
CASSLDRVTYEQYF
TGCGCCAGCAGCTTGGACAGGGTAACCTACGAGCAGTACTTC
>-|-|TRBJ1-2|TRBV19
CASSIRGAGNYGYTF
TGTGCCAGTAGTATCCGGGGGGCAGGGAACTATGGCTACACCTTC
>-|-|TRBJ1-4|TRBV9
CASSVGSGWEGEKLFF
TGTGCCAGCAGCGTAGGATCGGGCTGGGAGGGTGAAAAACTGTTTTTT
>-|-|TRBJ2-7|TRBV28
CASSFTGRISYEQYF
TGTGCCAGCAGTTTCACAGGTCGGATCTCCTACGAGCAGTACTTC